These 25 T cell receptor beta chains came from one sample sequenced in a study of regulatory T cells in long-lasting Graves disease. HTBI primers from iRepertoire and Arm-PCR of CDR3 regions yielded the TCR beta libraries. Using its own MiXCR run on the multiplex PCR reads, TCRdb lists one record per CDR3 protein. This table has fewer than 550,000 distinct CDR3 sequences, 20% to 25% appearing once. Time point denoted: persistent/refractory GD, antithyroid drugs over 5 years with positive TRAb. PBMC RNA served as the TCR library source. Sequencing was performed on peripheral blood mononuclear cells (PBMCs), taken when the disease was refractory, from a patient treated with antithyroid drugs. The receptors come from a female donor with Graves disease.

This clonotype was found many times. The CDR3 sequence is CASSLDLAASGASYEQYF. The CDR3 nucleotides are TGTGCCAGCAGCTTAGATCTAGCGGCTAGCGGTGCCTCCTACGAGCAGTACTTC. This chain links TRBV11-2 with TRBJ2-7; 7 bases fit TRBD2. The CDR3 is 18 amino acids. The germline gives CDR1 SGHAT, CDR2 FQNNGV. Trimming at V came to 0 bases and at J to 0 bases, leaving 11 bases not matched to a gene.

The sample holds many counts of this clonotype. For the CDR3, the DNA is TGTGCCAGCAGCAACCCGGGACAACAAGAGACCCAGTACTTC. It codes for CASSNPGQQETQYF. The chain links TRBV9 to TRBJ2-5; a weak D match, TRBD1 (6 bases). This CDR3 contains 14 residues. Trimming shortened V by 4 bases and J by 2 bases, and 12 bases separated the two germline ends. Germline assignment: CDR1 SGDLS and CDR2 YYNGEE.

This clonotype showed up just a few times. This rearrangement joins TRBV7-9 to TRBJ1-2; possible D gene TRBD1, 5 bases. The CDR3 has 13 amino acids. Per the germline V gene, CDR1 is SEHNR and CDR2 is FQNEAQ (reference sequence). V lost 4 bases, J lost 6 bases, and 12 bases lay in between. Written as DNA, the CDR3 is TGTGCCAGCAGCTCTGGCTGGGGGAATGGCTACACCTTC. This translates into CASSSGWGNGYTF.

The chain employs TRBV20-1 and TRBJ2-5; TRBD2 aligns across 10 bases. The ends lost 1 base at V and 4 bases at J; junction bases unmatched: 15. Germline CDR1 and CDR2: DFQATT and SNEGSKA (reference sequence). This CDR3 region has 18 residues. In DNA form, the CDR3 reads TGCAGTGCTAGAGCGGTGTTCCAGCGGGAGGGATCAGGAGAGACCCAGTACTTC. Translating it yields CSARAVFQREGSGETQYF.

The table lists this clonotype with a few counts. CDR3 sequence: CASSAGGQGQETQYF. CDR3 sequence (DNA): TGTGCCAGCAGCGCTGGGGGACAGGGGCAAGAGACCCAGTACTTC. The chain carries TRBV7-9 and TRBJ2-5; 10 bases align to TRBD1. The CDR3 contains 15 residues. Germline V CDR1 and CDR2: SEHNR, FQNEAQ (reference sequence). Trimming took 5 bases from V and 2 from J; bases not matched to a gene: 5.

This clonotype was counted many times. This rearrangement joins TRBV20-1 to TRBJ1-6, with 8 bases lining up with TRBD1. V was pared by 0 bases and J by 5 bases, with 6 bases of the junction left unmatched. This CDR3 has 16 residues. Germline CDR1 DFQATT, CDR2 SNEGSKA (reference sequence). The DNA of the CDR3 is TGCAGTGCTAGAGATCACGGACAGGGCAATAATTCACCCCTCCACTTT. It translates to CSARDHGQGNNSPLHF.

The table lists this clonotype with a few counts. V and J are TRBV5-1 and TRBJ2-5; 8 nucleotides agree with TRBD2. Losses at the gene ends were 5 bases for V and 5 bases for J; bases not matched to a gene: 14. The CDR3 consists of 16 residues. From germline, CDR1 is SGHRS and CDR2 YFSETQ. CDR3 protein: CASSATPGGGKETQYF. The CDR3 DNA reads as TGCGCCAGCAGTGCGACACCCGGGGGGGGCAAGGAGACCCAGTACTTC. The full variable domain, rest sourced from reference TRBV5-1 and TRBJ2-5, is KAGVTQTPRYLIKTRGQQVTLSCSPISGHRSVSWYQQTPGQGLQFLFEYFSETQRNKGNFPGRFSGRQFSNSRSEMNVSTLELGDSALYLCASSATPGGGKETQYFGPGTRLLVL.

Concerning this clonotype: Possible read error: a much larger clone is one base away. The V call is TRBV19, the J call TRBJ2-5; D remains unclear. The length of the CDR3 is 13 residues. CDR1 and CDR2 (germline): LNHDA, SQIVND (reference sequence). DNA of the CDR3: TGTGCCAGTAGTATATTCGCCGAAGAGGCCCAGTACTTC. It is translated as CASSIFAEEAQYF.

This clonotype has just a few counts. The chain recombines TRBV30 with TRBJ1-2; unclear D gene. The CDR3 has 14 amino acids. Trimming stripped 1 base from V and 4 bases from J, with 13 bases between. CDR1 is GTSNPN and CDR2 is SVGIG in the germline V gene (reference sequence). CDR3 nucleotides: TGTGCCTGGAGTGAAGTTGGGAGGTTCTATGGCTACACCTTC. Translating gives CAWSEVGRFYGYTF. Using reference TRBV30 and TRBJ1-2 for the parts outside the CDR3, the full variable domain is SQTIHQWPATLVQPVGSPLSLECTVEGTSNPNLYWYRQAAGRGLQLLFYSVGIGQISSEVPQNLSASRPQDRQFILSSKKLLLSDSGFYLCAWSEVGRFYGYTFGSGTRLTVV.

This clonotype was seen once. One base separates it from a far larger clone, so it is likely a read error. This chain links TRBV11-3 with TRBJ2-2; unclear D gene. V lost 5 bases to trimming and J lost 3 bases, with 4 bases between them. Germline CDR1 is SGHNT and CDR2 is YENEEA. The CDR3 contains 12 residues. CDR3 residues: CASSLHTGELFF. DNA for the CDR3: TGTGCCAGCAGCCTTCACACCGGGGAGCTGTTTTTT. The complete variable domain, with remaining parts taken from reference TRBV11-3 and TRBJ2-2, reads EAGVVQSPRYKIIEKKQPVAFWCNPISGHNTLYWYLQNLGQGPELLIRYENEEAVDDSQLPKDRFSAERLKGVDSTLKIQPAELGDSAVYLCASSLHTGELFFGEGSRLTVL.

CDR3 sequence reads: CASSPGQGPDQPQHF. Here the CDR3 DNA reads TGTGCCAGCAGCCCGGGACAGGGCCCCGATCAGCCCCAGCATTTT. The chain uses TRBV12-3 or TRBV12-4 and TRBJ1-5, with TRBD1 matching over 9 bases. The CDR3 consists of 15 residues. With V trimmed by 6 bases and J by 5 bases, 8 bases remained unmatched.

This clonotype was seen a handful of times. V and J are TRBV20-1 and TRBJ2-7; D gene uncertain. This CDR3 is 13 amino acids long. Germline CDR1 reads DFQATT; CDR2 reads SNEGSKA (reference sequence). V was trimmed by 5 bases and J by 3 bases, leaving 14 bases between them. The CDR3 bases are TGCAGTGCTCTTTTGATAGGAAACTACGAGCAGTACTTC. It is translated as CSALLIGNYEQYF.

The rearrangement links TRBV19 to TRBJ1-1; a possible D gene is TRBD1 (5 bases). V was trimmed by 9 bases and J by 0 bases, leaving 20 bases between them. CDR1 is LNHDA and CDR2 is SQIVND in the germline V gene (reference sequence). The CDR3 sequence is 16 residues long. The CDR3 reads CASSFPGGGMNTEAFF. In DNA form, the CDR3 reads TGTGCCAGCAGTTTTCCGGGGGGGGGAATGAACACTGAAGCTTTCTTT.

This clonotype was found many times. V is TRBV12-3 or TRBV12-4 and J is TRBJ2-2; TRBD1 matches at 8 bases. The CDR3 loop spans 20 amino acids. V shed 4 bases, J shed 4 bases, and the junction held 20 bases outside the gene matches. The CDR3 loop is CASSSGQGSGPWQSTGELFF. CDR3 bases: TGTGCCAGCAGTTCCGGACAGGGCTCTGGCCCGTGGCAGAGCACCGGGGAGCTGTTTTTT.

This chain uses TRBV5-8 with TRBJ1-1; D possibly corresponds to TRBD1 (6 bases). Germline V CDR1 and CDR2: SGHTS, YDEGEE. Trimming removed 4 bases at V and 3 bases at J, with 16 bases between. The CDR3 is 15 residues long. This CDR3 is CASSPGPGVHTEAFF. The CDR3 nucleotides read TGTGCCAGCAGCCCCGGGCCAGGGGTCCACACTGAAGCTTTCTTT.

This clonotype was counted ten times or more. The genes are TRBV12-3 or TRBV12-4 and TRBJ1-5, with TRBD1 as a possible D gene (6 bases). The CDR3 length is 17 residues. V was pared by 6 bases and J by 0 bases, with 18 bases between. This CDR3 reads CASSSAGTKYSNQPQHF. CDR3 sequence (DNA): TGTGCCAGCAGCTCCGCCGGGACAAAATATAGCAATCAGCCCCAGCATTTT.

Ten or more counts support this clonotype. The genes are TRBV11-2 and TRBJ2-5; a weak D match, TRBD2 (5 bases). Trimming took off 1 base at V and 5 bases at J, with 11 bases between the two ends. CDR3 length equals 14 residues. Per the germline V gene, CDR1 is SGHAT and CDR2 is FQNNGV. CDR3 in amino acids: CASSLGGSAETQYF. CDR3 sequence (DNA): TGTGCCAGCAGCTTAGGAGGGTCGGCGGAGACCCAGTACTTC.

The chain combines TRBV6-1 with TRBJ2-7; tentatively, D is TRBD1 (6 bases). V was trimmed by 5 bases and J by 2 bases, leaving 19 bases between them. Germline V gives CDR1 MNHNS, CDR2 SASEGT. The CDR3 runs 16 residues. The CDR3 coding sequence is TGTGCCAGCAGTATTAGACCCGGACAGTTCACCTACGAGCAGTACTTC. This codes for CASSIRPGQFTYEQYF.

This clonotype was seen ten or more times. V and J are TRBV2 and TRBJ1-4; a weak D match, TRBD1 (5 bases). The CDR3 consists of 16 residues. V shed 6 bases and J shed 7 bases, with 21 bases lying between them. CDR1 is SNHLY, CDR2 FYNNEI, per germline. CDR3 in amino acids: CASSDGRAGRGEKLFF. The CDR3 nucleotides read TGTGCCAGCAGCGACGGACGGGCAGGGCGAGGTGAAAAACTGTTTTTT.

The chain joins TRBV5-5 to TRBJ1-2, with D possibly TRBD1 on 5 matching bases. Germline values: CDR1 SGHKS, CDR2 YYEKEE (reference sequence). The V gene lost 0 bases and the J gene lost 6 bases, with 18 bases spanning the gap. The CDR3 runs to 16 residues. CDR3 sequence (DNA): TGTGCCAGCAGCTTGGATCCCCCGGGTCCAGGGAATGGCTACACCTTC. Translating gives CASSLDPPGPGNGYTF.

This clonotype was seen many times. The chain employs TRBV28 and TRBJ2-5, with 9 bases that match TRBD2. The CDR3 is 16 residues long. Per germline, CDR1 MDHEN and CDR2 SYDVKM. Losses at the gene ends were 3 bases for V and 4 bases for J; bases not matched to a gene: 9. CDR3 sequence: CASSLSVAGALETQYF. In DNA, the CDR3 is TGTGCCAGCAGTTTGTCCGTAGCGGGAGCCTTAGAGACCCAGTACTTC.

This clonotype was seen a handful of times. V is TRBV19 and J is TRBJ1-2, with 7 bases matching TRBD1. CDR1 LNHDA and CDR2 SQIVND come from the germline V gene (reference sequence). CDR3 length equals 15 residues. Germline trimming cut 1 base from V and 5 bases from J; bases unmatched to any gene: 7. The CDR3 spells CASSIGLNRGYGYTF. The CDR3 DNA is TGTGCCAGTAGTATAGGCCTCAACAGGGGATATGGCTACACCTTC.

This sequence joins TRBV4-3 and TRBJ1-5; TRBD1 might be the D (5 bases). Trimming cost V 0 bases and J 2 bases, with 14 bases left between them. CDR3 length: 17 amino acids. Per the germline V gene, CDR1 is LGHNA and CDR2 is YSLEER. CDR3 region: CASSQEGPQVGNQPQHF. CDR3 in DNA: TGCGCCAGCAGCCAAGAGGGGCCCCAGGTTGGCAATCAGCCCCAGCATTTT.

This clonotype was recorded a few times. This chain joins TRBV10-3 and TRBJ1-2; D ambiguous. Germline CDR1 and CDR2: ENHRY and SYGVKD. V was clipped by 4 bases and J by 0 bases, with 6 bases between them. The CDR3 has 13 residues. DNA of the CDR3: TGTGCCATCAGTGCAGGTGCTAACTATGGCTACACCTTC. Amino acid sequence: CAISAGANYGYTF.

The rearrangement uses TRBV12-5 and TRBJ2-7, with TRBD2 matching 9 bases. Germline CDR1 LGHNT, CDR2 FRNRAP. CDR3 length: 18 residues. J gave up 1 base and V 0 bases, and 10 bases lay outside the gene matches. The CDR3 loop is CASGLVLGETSGSYEQYF. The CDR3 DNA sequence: TGTGCTAGTGGTTTGGTTCTGGGGGAGACTAGCGGTTCCTACGAGCAGTACTTC.